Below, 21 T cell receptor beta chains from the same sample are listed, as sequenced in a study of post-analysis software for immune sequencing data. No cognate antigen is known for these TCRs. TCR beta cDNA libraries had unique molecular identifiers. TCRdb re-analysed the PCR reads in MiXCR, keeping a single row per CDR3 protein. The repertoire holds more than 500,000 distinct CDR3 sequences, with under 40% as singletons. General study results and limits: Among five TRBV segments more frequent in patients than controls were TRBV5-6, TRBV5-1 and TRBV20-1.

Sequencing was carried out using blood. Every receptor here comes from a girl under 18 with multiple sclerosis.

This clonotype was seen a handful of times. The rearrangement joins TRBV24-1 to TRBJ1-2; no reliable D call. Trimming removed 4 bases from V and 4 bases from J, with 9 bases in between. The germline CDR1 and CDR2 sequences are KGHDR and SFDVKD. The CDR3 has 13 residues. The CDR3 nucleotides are TGTGCCACCAGTGACAAGGACCGCTATGGCTACACCTTC. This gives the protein CATSDKDRYGYTF.

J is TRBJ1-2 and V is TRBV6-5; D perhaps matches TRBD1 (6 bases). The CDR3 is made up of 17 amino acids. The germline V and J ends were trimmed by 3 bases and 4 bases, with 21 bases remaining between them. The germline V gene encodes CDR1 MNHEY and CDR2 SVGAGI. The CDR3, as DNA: TGTGCCAGCAGTTATTTGGCCCCCCGGGACATTCTCTATGGCTACACCTTC. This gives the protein CASSYLAPRDILYGYTF.

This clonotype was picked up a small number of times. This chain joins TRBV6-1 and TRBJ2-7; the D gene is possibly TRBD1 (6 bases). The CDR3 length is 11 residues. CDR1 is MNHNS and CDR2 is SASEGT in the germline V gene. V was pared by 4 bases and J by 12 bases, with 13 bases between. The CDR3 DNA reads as TGTGCCAGCAGTGTGACAGGCCAAACGTACTTC. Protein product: CASSVTGQTYF.

This chain's CDR3 is CASIRGKGGSYEQYF. The DNA for the CDR3 is TGTGCCAGCATCCGCGGAAAGGGAGGGTCCTACGAGCAGTACTTC. The V gene is TRBV2, the J gene TRBJ2-7; TRBD2 matches at 7 bases. CDR1 SNHLY and CDR2 FYNNEI come from the germline V gene. The CDR3 consists of 15 residues. Trimming cost V 7 bases and J 1 base; bases outside gene matches: 10.

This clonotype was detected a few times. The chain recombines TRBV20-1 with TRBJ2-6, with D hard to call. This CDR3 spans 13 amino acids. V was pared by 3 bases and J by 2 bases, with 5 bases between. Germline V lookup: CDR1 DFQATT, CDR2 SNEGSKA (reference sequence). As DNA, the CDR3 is TGCAGTGCTAGCGCTGCTGGGGCCAACGTCCTGACTTTC. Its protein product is CSASAAGANVLTF.

The CDR3 loop is CASSLGTSSYNEQFF. Written as DNA, the CDR3 is TGTGCCAGCAGTTTAGGGACTAGCTCCTACAATGAGCAGTTCTTC. This chain joins TRBV28 and TRBJ2-1, with TRBD2 identical over 8 bases. This CDR3 contains 15 residues. The J segment lost 0 bases and the V segment lost 2 bases, leaving 0 bases of the junction unmatched. Per the germline V gene, CDR1 is MDHEN and CDR2 is SYDVKM.

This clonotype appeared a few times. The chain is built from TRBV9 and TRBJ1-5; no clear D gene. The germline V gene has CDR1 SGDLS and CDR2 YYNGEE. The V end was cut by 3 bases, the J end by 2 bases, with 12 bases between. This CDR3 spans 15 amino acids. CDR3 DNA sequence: TGTGCCAGCAGCGCAGGTCCTTCAGGCAATCAGCCCCAGCATTTT. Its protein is CASSAGPSGNQPQHF.

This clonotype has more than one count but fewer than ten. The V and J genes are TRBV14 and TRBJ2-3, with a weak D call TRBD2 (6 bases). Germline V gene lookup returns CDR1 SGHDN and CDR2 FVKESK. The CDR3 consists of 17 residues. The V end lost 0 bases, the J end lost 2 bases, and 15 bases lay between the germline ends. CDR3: CASSQDLSGFLTDTQYF. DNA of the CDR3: TGTGCCAGCAGCCAAGATTTGAGCGGGTTCCTCACAGATACGCAGTATTTT.

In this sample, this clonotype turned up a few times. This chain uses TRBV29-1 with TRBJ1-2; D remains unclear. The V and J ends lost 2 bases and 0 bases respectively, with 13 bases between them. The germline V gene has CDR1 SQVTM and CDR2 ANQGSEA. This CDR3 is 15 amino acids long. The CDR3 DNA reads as TGCAGCGTTGAAACTAAGGAAGTCTCTAACTATGGCTACACCTTC. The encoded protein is CSVETKEVSNYGYTF.

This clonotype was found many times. CDR3 sequence: CSVVPRGDTQYF. The CDR3 DNA reads TGCAGCGTTGTCCCAAGGGGCGATACCCAGTACTTC. The chain uses TRBV29-1 and TRBJ2-5, with D possibly being TRBD1 (5 bases). This CDR3 has 12 residues. Trimming stripped 4 bases from V and 8 bases from J, with 14 bases between. CDR1 is SQVTM and CDR2 is ANQGSEA in the germline V gene.

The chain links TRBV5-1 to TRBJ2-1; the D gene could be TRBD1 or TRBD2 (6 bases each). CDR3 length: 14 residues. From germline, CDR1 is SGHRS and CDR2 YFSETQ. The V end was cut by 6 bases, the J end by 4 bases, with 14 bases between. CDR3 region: CASNSRGGYNEQFF. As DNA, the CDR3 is TGCGCCAGCAATTCTAGAGGGGGGTACAATGAGCAGTTCTTC.

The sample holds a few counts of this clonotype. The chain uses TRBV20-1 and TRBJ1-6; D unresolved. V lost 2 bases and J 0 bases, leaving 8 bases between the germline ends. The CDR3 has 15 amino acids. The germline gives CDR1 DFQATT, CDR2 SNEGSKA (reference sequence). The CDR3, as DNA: TGCAGTGCTAGACAGCAGGCCTCCTATAATTCACCCCTCCACTTT. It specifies CSARQQASYNSPLHF.

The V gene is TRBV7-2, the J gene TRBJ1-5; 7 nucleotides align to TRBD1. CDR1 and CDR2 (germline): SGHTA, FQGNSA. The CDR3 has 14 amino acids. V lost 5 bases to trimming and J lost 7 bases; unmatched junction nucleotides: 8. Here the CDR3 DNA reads TGTGCCAGCAGCGAAGACAGGGCGGTCCAGCCCCAGCATTTT. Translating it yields CASSEDRAVQPQHF. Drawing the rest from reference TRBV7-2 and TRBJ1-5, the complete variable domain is GAGVSQSPSNKVTEKGKDVELRCDPISGHTALYWYRQSLGQGLEFLIYFQGNSAPDKSGLPSDRFSAERTGGSVSTLTIQRTQQEDSAVYLCASSEDRAVQPQHFGDGTRLSIL.

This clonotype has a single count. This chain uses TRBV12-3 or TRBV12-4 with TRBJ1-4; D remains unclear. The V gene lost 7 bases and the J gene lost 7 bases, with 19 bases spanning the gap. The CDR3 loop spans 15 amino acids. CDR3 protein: CASTGPLVGSEKLFF. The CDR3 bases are TGTGCCAGCACCGGACCTCTCGTTGGAAGTGAAAAACTGTTTTTT.

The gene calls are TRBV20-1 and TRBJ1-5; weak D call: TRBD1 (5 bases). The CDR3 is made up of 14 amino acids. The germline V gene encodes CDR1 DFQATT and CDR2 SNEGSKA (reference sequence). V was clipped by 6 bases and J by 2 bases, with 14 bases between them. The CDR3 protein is CSAMRGNGNQPQHF. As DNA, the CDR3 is TGCAGTGCCATGAGGGGCAACGGCAATCAGCCCCAGCATTTT.

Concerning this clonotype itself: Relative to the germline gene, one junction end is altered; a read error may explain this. The CDR3 region is CASGPGRHYDEQVF. The CDR3 DNA follows: TGCGCCAGCGGACCGGGACGCCATTACGATGAGCAGGTCTTC. The chain links TRBV10-1 to TRBJ2-1; D is tentatively TRBD1 or TRBD2 (5 bases each). The CDR3 totals 14 residues. The germline gives CDR1 WNHNN, CDR2 SYGVQD (reference sequence).

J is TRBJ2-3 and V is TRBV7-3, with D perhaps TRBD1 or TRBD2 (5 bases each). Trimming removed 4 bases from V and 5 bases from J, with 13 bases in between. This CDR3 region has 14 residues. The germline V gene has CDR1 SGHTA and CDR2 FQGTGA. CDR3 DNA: TGTGCCAGCAGCTCTGGGACCCGGCAAGATACGCAGTATTTT. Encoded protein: CASSSGTRQDTQYF.

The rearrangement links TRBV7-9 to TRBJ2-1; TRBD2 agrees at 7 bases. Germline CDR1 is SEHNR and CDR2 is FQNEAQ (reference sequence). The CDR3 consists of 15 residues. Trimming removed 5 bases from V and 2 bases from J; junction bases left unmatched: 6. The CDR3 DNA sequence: TGTGCCAGCAGCCCCCGGAGCGGGACCTACAATGAGCAGTTCTTC. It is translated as CASSPRSGTYNEQFF.

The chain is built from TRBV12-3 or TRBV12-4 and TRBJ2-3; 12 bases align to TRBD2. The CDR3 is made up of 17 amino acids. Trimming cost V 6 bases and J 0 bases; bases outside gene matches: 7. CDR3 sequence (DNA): TGTGCCAGCAGGAGACTAGCGGGGGCCGCTAGCACAGATACGCAGTATTTT. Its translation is CASRRLAGAASTDTQYF.

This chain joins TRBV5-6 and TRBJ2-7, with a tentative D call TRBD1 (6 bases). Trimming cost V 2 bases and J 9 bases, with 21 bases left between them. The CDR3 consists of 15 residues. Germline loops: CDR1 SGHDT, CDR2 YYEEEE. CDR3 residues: CASSLLTGIDERQYF. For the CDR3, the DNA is TGTGCCAGCAGCTTACTAACAGGGATCGATGAGAGGCAGTACTTC.

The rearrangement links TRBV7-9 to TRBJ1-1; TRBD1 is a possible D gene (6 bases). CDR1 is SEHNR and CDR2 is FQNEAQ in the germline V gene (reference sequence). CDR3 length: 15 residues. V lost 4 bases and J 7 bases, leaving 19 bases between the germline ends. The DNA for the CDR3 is TGTGCCAGCAGCTGGGATTTAGCGGGGGCGCGTGAAGCTTTCTTT. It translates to CASSWDLAGAREAFF.